Described below is a single T cell receptor beta chain sequence and its context. The target antigen is unknown. These data belong to a study of early T cells in non-severe SARS-CoV-2 infection. Study results and limitations: Matching against VDJdb likely underestimated virus-specific expansions, favoring anti-spike CD8.

Trimming pared 0 bases from V and 4 bases from J, leaving 8 bases between. Germline CDR1 reads LGHNT; CDR2 reads FRNRAP. The CDR3 sequence is 14 residues long. TCRdb reprocessed the 5' RACE reads via MiXCR and lists one record per CDR3 protein. The table lists fewer than 45,000 distinct CDR3 sequences, approximately 8.9% of them singletons. This chain connects TRBV12-5 to TRBJ2-3; D gene uncertain. The TCR sequence derives from an adult who was a healthcare worker with PCR-confirmed SARS-CoV-2 infection or an uninfected control (not recorded which). Sequencing used whole blood. CDR3 nucleotides: TGTGCTAGTGGTTTGGTACTATGGCCAGATACGCAGTATTTT. Protein: CASGLVLWPDTQYF. Complete variable domain (other parts from reference TRBV12-5 and TRBJ2-3): DARVTQTPRHKVTEMGQEVTMRCQPILGHNTVFWYRQTMMQGLELLAYFRNRAPLDDSGMPKDRFSAEMPDATLATLKIQPSEPRDSAVYFCASGLVLWPDTQYFGPGTRLTVL.